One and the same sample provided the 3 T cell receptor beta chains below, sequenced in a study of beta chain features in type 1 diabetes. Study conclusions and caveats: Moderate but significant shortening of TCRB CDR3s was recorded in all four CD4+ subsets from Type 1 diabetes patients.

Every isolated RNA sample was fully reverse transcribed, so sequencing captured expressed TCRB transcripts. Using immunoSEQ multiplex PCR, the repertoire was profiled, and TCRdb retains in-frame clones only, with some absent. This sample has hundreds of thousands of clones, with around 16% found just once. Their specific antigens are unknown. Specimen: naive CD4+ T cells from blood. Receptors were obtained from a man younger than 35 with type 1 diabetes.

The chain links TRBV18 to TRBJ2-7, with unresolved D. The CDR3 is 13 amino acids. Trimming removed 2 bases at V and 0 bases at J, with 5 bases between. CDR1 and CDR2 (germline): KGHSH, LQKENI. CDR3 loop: CASSPTTSYEQYF. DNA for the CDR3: TGTGCCAGCTCACCAACTACCTCCTACGAGCAGTACTTC.

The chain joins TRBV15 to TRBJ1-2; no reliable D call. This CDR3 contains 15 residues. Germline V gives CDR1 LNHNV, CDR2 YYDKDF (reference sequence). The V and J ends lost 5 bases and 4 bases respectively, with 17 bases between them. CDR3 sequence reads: CATSWRPTRGYGYTF. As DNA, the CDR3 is TGTGCCACCAGCTGGAGACCCACCCGCGGCTATGGCTACACCTTC.

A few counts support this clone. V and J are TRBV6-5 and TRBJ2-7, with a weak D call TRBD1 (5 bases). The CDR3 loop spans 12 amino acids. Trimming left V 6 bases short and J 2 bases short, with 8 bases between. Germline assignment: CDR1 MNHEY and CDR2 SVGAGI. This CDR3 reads CASRDNTYEQYF. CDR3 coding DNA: TGTGCCAGCAGGGACAACACCTACGAGCAGTACTTC.